The rows below give T cell receptor beta chains drawn from one sample of a study of blood T cell repertoires in COVID-19. The method was immunoSEQ multiplex PCR; TCRdb's version includes in-frame clones alone and lacks a portion of them. This table has approximately 530,000 clones, approximately 88% appearing once. Source material: peripheral blood. These receptors were collected from a woman aged 45-60 years with COVID-19, enrolled during active disease. Each CDR3 is given with its conserved first and last residue. A D gene is named only where the DNA matches it firmly. Not all rows give a size; the values are once, few, many and, for expanded clones, a class.

cdr3_length j_call v_call clone_size d_call cdr3_nt cdr3_aa
17 TRBJ2-2 TRBV11-2 - TRBD2 TGTGCCAGCAGCCCAGACCCCGGACTAGCGAACACCGGGGAGCTGTTTTTT CASSPDPGLANTGELFF
13 TRBJ2-7 TRBV6-5 - - TGTGCCAGCACCCCGGACGGGACCTACGAGCAGTACTTC CASTPDGTYEQYF
16 TRBJ2-5 TRBV5-1 - TRBD2 TGCGCCAGCAGCTTCGGACTAGCGGGGTATCAAGAGACCCAGTACTTC CASSFGLAGYQETQYF
13 TRBJ1-1 TRBV20-1 few - TGCAGTGCTAGTTTACAGCTGAACACTGAAGCTTTCTTT CSASLQLNTEAFF
15 TRBJ1-5 TRBV19 - - TGTGCCAGTAGTATTACAGGGTGGAGCAATCAGCCCCAGCATTTT CASSITGWSNQPQHF
15 TRBJ2-1 TRBV7-9 - TRBD1 TGTGCCAGCAGCCAGGGACAGGGAGTATTCAATGAGCAGTTCTTC CASSQGQGVFNEQFF
16 TRBJ2-6 TRBV24-1 - - TGTGCCACCAGTGACTATACAGGGTCGGGGGCCAACGTCCTGACTTTC CATSDYTGSGANVLTF
14 TRBJ1-1 TRBV10-3 - - TGTGCCATCAGTGAAGTGGCGGGGAACACTGAAGCTTTCTTT CAISEVAGNTEAFF
14 TRBJ1-2 TRBV19 - - TGTGCCAGTAGTATGATAGACAGCTCCTATGGCTACACCTTC CASSMIDSSYGYTF
13 TRBJ1-1 TRBV19 - - TGTGCCAGTAGTCCCGGTCCCAGTCAGCGGGCTTTCTTT CASSPGPSQRAFF
12 TRBJ2-3 TRBV3-1/TRBV3-2 - - TGTGCCAGCAGCCCGAGCACAGATACGCAGTATTTT CASSPSTDTQYF
14 TRBJ2-7 TRBV10-2 - - TGCGCCAGCCTGCCTCGGACTGACGGATACGAGCAGTACTTC CASLPRTDGYEQYF
12 TRBJ2-7 TRBV2 - TRBD2 TGTGCCAGCAGCCGCGGGGGGGGTGAGCAGTACTTC CASSRGGGEQYF
13 TRBJ2-5 TRBV14 - - TGTGCCAGCAGCCACCTCGGGAAGGAGACCCAGTACTTC CASSHLGKETQYF
15 TRBJ2-3 TRBV6-1 - TRBD2 TGTGCCAGCAGTGATATACTAGCGGCCACAGATACGCAGTATTTT CASSDILAATDTQYF
16 TRBJ1-3 TRBV4-1 - - TGCGCCAGCAGCCAAGCGCCTCAGGGCGCTGGAAACACCATATATTTT CASSQAPQGAGNTIYF
14 TRBJ2-7 TRBV11-2 once TRBD2 TGTGCCAGCAGCTGGGGGGGATGGTCCTACGAGCAGTACTTC CASSWGGWSYEQYF
15 TRBJ2-5 TRBV5-1 - - TGCGCCAGCAGCTTGGGAGGAGCAGACCTGGGGACCCAGTACTTC CASSLGGADLGTQYF
16 TRBJ1-1 TRBV2 - - TGTGCCAGCAGTGAAACCCTGACAGATCATGACACTGAAGCTTTCTTT CASSETLTDHDTEAFF
15 TRBJ2-1 TRBV19 - TRBD1 TGTGCCAGTTCGCCACCACCGACAGGGTTGAATGAGCAGTTCTTC CASSPPPTGLNEQFF
16 TRBJ1-1 TRBV4-1 - TRBD1 TGCGCCAGCAGCCAACCACAGAGGGGACAGGGGAGTGAAGCTTTCTTT CASSQPQRGQGSEAFF